This TCR beta chain is from a study of tumor and adjacent non-tumor tissue in lung cancer. Findings and caveats of the study: Significantly higher TCR diversity was found in tumor than normal lung.

The germline V gene encodes CDR1 MNHEY and CDR2 SVGEGT. This CDR3 has 15 residues. Remarks on this clonotype: No antigen is known for it. Compared with germline, one end of the junction differs, possibly owing to a read error.

RNA was extracted from bulk tissue without any cell sorting. Distant lung tissue was collected more than 3 cm away from the tumor edge. The library came from three nested PCR rounds adapted from ARM-PCR protocols. TCRdb reanalysed the multiplex PCR reads using MiXCR and keeps one entry per CDR3 protein. The sample includes some 100,000 distinct CDR3 sequences, about 63% of them seen just once. The source is a man between 60 and 75 years old with non-small cell lung cancer. The V call is TRBV6-2 or TRBV6-3, the J call TRBJ2-5; 7 bases map to TRBD1. Sequenced sample: distant non-tumor lung tissue. The CDR3 reads CASSYRGQRQETQYF. The CDR3, as DNA: TGCGCCAGCAGTTACCGGGGACAGAGACAAGAGACCCAGTACTTC.